Presented here are 7 T cell receptor beta chains from one specimen sequenced in a study of blood T cell repertoires in COVID-19. TCRdb keeps only in-frame clones here, not all; method: immunoSEQ multiplex PCR. The data hold around 55,000 clones, with roughly 80% observed a single time. Sequencing was performed on peripheral blood. These receptors originate from a human donor in a cohort sampled during active or convalescent COVID-19.

This clone was observed a single time. The chain joins TRBV18 to TRBJ1-1, with 8 bases fitting TRBD1. J lost 3 bases, V lost 3 bases, and 6 bases had no gene match. The CDR3 contains 15 residues. Germline CDR1 KGHSH, CDR2 LQKENI. The CDR3, as DNA: TGTGCCAGCTCACCCCGACAGGGGAGGGACACTGAAGCTTTCTTT. It encodes CASSPRQGRDTEAFF.

Written as DNA, the CDR3 is TGTGCCAGCAGCTCGCGACTAGCGGGGGGGCCGCCGTACTTC. Protein product: CASSSRLAGGPPYF. The gene calls are TRBV7-2 and TRBJ2-5; 14 bases fit TRBD2. V was pared by 4 bases and J by 13 bases, with 8 bases of the junction left unmatched. CDR3 length: 14 amino acids. Per the germline V gene, CDR1 is SGHTA and CDR2 is FQGNSA. The entire variable domain, with the rest obtained from reference TRBV7-2 and TRBJ2-5, is as follows: GAGVSQSPSNKVTEKGKDVELRCDPISGHTALYWYRQSLGQGLEFLIYFQGNSAPDKSGLPSDRFSAERTGGSVSTLTIQRTQQEDSAVYLCASSSRLAGGPPYFGPGTRLLVL.

The count of this clone is one. The chain combines TRBV6-5 with TRBJ1-4; a weak D match, TRBD1 (5 bases). The length of the CDR3 is 15 residues. Germline V gene sequence: CDR1 MNHEY, CDR2 SVGAGI. V lost 7 bases and J lost 7, with 19 bases in between. The CDR3 here is CASTRWGGRGEKLFF. The CDR3 DNA sequence: TGTGCCAGCACCAGGTGGGGGGGTAGAGGTGAAAAACTGTTTTTT.

The rearrangement joins TRBV3-1 (or the pseudogene TRBV3-2) to TRBJ1-2, with TRBD1 as a possible D gene (5 bases). With 1 base removed from V and 7 bases from J, the gap between germline ends came to 19 bases. CDR1 and CDR2 (germline): LGHDT, YNNKEL (reference sequence). The CDR3 consists of 16 residues. The CDR3 sequence: CASSQGTVAGTVGYTF. DNA of the CDR3: TGTGCCAGCAGCCAAGGTACGGTGGCGGGGACGGTTGGCTACACCTTC.

The J gene is TRBJ2-5, the V gene TRBV14; D not certain. V lost 1 base, J lost 1 base, and 10 bases lay in between. CDR3 size: 15 residues. Germline loops: CDR1 SGHDN, CDR2 FVKESK. The chain's CDR3 is CASSQVGVSQETQYF. The CDR3 DNA reads as TGTGCCAGCAGCCAAGTAGGAGTAAGCCAAGAGACCCAGTACTTC.

This rearrangement joins TRBV13 to TRBJ2-3; no reliable D call. CDR3 size: 14 residues. Looked up from germline, CDR1 is PRHDT and CDR2 is FYEKMQ (reference sequence). Trimming left V 0 bases short and J 1 base short, with 5 bases between. The CDR3 nucleotides read TGTGCCAGCAGCTTAGGGGCCCGCACAGATACGCAGTATTTT. Translated: CASSLGARTDTQYF.

This clone was detected only once. V usage is TRBV3-1 (or the pseudogene TRBV3-2) and J usage is TRBJ2-5; 9 nucleotides align to TRBD2. This CDR3 has 16 residues. Germline V gene lookup returns CDR1 LGHDT and CDR2 YNNKEL (reference sequence). Trimming removed 2 bases from V and 4 bases from J; junction bases left unmatched: 8. The CDR3 loop reads CASSQSSGVGRETQYF. CDR3 DNA sequence: TGTGCCAGCAGCCAATCTAGCGGGGTGGGGAGAGAGACCCAGTACTTC.